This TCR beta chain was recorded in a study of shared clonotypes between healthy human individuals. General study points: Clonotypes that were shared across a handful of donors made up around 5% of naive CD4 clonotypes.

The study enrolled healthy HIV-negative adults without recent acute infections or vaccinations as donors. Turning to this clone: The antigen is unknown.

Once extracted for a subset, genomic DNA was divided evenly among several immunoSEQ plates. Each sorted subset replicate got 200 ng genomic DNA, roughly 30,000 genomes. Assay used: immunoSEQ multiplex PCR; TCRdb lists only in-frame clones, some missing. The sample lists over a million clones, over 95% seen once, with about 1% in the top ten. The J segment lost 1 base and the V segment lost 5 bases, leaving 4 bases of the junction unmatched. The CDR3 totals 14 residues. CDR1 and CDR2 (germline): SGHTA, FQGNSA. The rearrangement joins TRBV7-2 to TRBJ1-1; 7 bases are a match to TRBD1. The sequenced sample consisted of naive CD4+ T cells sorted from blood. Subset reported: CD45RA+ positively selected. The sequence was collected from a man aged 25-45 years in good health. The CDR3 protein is CASSIGTANTEAFF. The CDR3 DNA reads TGTGCCAGCAGCATTGGGACAGCGAACACTGAAGCTTTCTTT.